Presented here are 27 T cell receptor beta chains from one specimen sequenced in a study of vaccination effects on CD4 cells after COVID-19. Peptide-pool stimulation followed by sequencing identified expanded antigen-specific CD4+ clonotypes in the ViraFEST assay. Upon completion of about ten days in culture, CD4+ T cells were isolated. Each participant was administered two doses of either the BNT162b2 or the mRNA-1273 vaccine. The data were produced by immunoSEQ multiplex PCR, yet TCRdb's version contains in-frame clones alone and is incomplete. This sample has some 61,000 clones, with 76% found just once. No antigen is known for these receptors. The sequencing used CD4+ T cells from PBMCs cultured with HCoV-OC43 spike peptides, collected after COVID-19 vaccination. Subset of the sample: HCoV-OC43 spike overlapping peptide pool stimulation. The receptors stem from a human donor who received a COVID-19 vaccine.

The chain links TRBV10-3 to TRBJ1-5; no reliable D call. The germline gives CDR1 ENHRY, CDR2 SYGVKD. V was clipped by 3 bases and J by 5 bases, with 8 bases between them. The CDR3 has 13 amino acids. Here the CDR3 DNA reads TGTGCCATCAGTGACGGCGGGTATCAGCCCCAGCATTTT. Protein sequence: CAISDGGYQPQHF.

V usage is TRBV2 and J usage is TRBJ1-4, with 8 bases aligning to TRBD1. The CDR3 spans 16 residues. From germline, CDR1 is SNHLY and CDR2 FYNNEI. Trimming removed 8 bases from V and 3 bases from J; junction bases left unmatched: 11. In DNA form, the CDR3 reads TGTGCCAGCGGAGGACAGGGAGGAAGGGCTAATGAAAAACTGTTTTTT. Translation: CASGGQGGRANEKLFF.

This chain uses TRBV27 with TRBJ2-5; D may be TRBD1 (5 bases). The CDR3 loop spans 14 amino acids. V lost 1 base, J lost 1 base, and 7 bases lay in between. CDR1 and CDR2 from the germline V gene are MNHEY and SMNVEV (reference sequence). The CDR3 is CASSLWGSQETQYF. The DNA for the CDR3 is TGTGCCAGCAGTTTATGGGGCAGCCAAGAGACCCAGTACTTC.

The chain has TRBV7-9 and TRBJ2-7; D is possibly TRBD1 (5 bases). CDR1 and CDR2 (germline): SEHNR, FQNEAQ (reference sequence). The CDR3 covers 14 residues. Trimming took off 5 bases at V and 2 bases at J, with 13 bases between the two ends. CDR3 sequence: CASSPTGRAYEQYV. The CDR3 coding sequence is TGTGCCAGCAGCCCGACTGGCAGGGCCTACGAGCAGTACGTC.

This clone was counted a few times. The J gene is TRBJ1-1, the V gene TRBV5-1; D not resolved. V was trimmed by 1 base and J by 1 base, leaving 8 bases between them. The CDR3 sequence is 14 residues long. Germline V gene data show CDR1 as SGHRS and CDR2 as YFSETQ. CDR3: CASSLNGRNTEAFF. The DNA of the CDR3 is TGCGCCAGCAGCTTGAACGGAAGGAACACTGAAGCTTTCTTT.

CDR3 coding DNA: TGTGCCAGCAGCTCGGGACAGGGAGAGACCCAGTACTTC. It translates to CASSSGQGETQYF. The rearrangement uses TRBV7-3 and TRBJ2-5; 9 positions match TRBD1. The CDR3 contains 13 residues. The ends lost 4 bases at V and 4 bases at J; junction bases unmatched: 1. Per germline, CDR1 SGHTA and CDR2 FQGTGA.

This clone has a single count. V gene TRBV30 combines with J gene TRBJ1-3; D not resolved. The V end lost 3 bases, the J end lost 0 bases, and 12 bases lay between the germline ends. This CDR3 has 15 residues. Per the germline V gene, CDR1 is GTSNPN and CDR2 is SVGIG (reference sequence). This chain's CDR3 is CAWSPRVFSGNTIYF. In DNA, the CDR3 is TGTGCCTGGAGCCCCCGGGTGTTCTCTGGAAACACCATATATTTT.

This chain joins TRBV5-1 and TRBJ2-6, with D possibly TRBD1 on 6 matching bases. Germline assignment: CDR1 SGHRS and CDR2 YFSETQ. Deletions cut 4 bases from V and 3 bases from J, with 14 bases between. CDR3 length: 16 residues. The CDR3 is CASSLGAPGGANVLTF. DNA for the CDR3: TGCGCCAGCAGCCTGGGGGCACCGGGTGGGGCCAACGTCCTGACTTTC.

This chain connects TRBV25-1 to TRBJ2-2; D is undetermined. V shed 0 bases and J shed 4 bases, with 9 bases lying between them. CDR1 is MGHDK, CDR2 SYGVNS, per germline. This CDR3 region has 15 residues. CDR3 amino acids: CASSEYGEGTGELFF. The CDR3 DNA is TGTGCCAGCAGTGAATATGGGGAAGGCACCGGGGAGCTGTTTTTT.

The J gene is TRBJ2-3, the V gene TRBV5-5, with 10 bases lining up with TRBD2. The CDR3 totals 16 residues. V lost 3 bases, J lost 0 bases, and 4 bases stayed unmatched. CDR1 and CDR2 (germline): SGHKS, YYEKEE (reference sequence). The CDR3 reads CASSSPSGGSTDTQYF. The CDR3 region has the DNA TGTGCCAGCAGCTCACCTAGCGGGGGAAGCACAGATACGCAGTATTTT. Supplemented by reference TRBV5-5 and TRBJ2-3, the full variable domain reads DAGVTQSPTHLIKTRGQQVTLRCSPISGHKSVSWYQQVLGQGPQFIFQYYEKEERGRGNFPDRFSARQFPNYSSELNVNALLLGDSALYLCASSSPSGGSTDTQYFGPGTRLTVL.

The V and J genes are TRBV4-2 and TRBJ1-2; D uncertain. This CDR3 has 14 amino acids. Trimming cost V 1 base and J 3 bases, with 9 bases left between them. Per germline, CDR1 LGHNA and CDR2 YNFKEQ. In DNA, the CDR3 is TGTGCCAGCAGCCAAGGGGGTACAGACTATGGCTACACCTTC. Its translation is CASSQGGTDYGYTF.

This clone has a handful of counts. The chain has TRBV9 and TRBJ2-3; TRBD2 matches 7 bases. V shed 0 bases and J 2 bases; nucleotides not matched to a gene: 3. Germline CDR1 and CDR2: SGDLS and YYNGEE. The CDR3 sequence is 15 residues long. CDR3: CASSVVGGDTDTQYF. Written as DNA, the CDR3 is TGTGCCAGCAGCGTAGTTGGGGGGGACACAGATACGCAGTATTTT. The full variable domain, rest sourced from reference TRBV9 and TRBJ2-3, is DSGVTQTPKHLITATGQRVTLRCSPRSGDLSVYWYQQSLDQGLQFLIQYYNGEERAKGNILERFSAQQFPDLHSELNLSSLELGDSALYFCASSVVGGDTDTQYFGPGTRLTVL.

The chain links TRBV5-6 to TRBJ1-1; D not certain. The CDR3 is made up of 13 amino acids. Germline lookup yields CDR1 SGHDT and CDR2 YYEEEE. Trimming pared 4 bases from V and 2 bases from J, leaving 9 bases between. CDR3 nucleotide sequence: TGTGCCAGCAGCCCCGTACGTAACACTGAAGCTTTCTTT. Translating gives CASSPVRNTEAFF.

This chain joins TRBV4-1 and TRBJ1-1; D possibly corresponds to TRBD1 (5 bases). Germline lookup yields CDR1 MGHRA and CDR2 YSYEKL. The CDR3 is 16 amino acids. The V and J ends lost 0 bases and 0 bases respectively, with 11 bases between them. The CDR3 loop reads CASSQDEGRVNTEAFF. CDR3 nucleotide sequence: TGCGCCAGCAGCCAAGACGAAGGCAGGGTGAACACTGAAGCTTTCTTT.

The chain uses TRBV4-1 and TRBJ2-1, with 14 bases matching TRBD2. Looked up from germline, CDR1 is MGHRA and CDR2 is YSYEKL. This CDR3 is 18 amino acids long. The junction had 5 bases not matched to a gene; V was cut back by 4 bases and J by 0 bases. CDR3 residues: CASSPGLAGASSYNEQFF. CDR3 bases: TGCGCCAGCAGCCCGGGACTAGCGGGGGCGAGCTCCTACAATGAGCAGTTCTTC.

The J gene is TRBJ2-5, the V gene TRBV27; a weak D match, TRBD2 (5 bases). There are 17 residues in the CDR3. The germline CDR1 and CDR2 sequences are MNHEY and SMNVEV (reference sequence). The V end lost 7 bases, the J end lost 1 base, and 22 bases lay between the germline ends. The CDR3 spells CASNPRAGTSTQETQYF. The CDR3 DNA follows: TGTGCCAGCAACCCTCGGGCGGGCACCTCAACCCAAGAGACCCAGTACTTC.

The V call is TRBV3-1 (or the pseudogene TRBV3-2), the J call TRBJ1-2; D is perhaps TRBD1 (5 bases). The CDR3 consists of 12 residues. Trimming left V 2 bases short and J 7 bases short, with 8 bases between. Germline loops: CDR1 LGHDT, CDR2 YNNKEL (reference sequence). CDR3 residues: CASSQQGFGYTF. The CDR3 bases are TGTGCCAGCAGCCAACAGGGTTTTGGCTACACCTTC.

This clone came up a few times. The chain has TRBV28 and TRBJ1-5; the D is unclear. The V gene lost 7 bases and the J gene lost 4 bases, with 11 bases spanning the gap. Per the germline V gene, CDR1 is MDHEN and CDR2 is SYDVKM. The CDR3 is 13 amino acids. The CDR3: CASTYPLNQPQHF. The CDR3, as DNA: TGTGCCAGCACTTACCCCCTTAATCAGCCCCAGCATTTT.

The chain carries TRBV7-8 and TRBJ1-2, with 12 bases that match TRBD1. The CDR3 consists of 16 residues. The ends lost 4 bases at V and 0 bases at J; junction bases unmatched: 3. Germline V lookup: CDR1 SGHVS, CDR2 FQNEAQ. This chain's CDR3 is CASSWGQGASNYGYTF. Written as DNA, the CDR3 is TGTGCCAGCAGCTGGGGACAGGGGGCATCTAACTATGGCTACACCTTC. The full variable domain, completed using reference TRBV7-8 and TRBJ1-2, is GAGVSQSPRYKVAKRGQDVALRCDPISGHVSLFWYQQALGQGPEFLTYFQNEAQLDKSGLPSDRFFAERPEGSVSTLKIQRTQQEDSAVYLCASSWGQGASNYGYTFGSGTRLTVV.

J is TRBJ2-6 and V is TRBV10-1, with a weak D call TRBD2 (5 bases). Germline V lookup: CDR1 WNHNN, CDR2 SYGVQD (reference sequence). V was clipped by 2 bases and J by 2 bases, with 7 bases between them. The CDR3 is 15 residues long. The CDR3 loop reads CASSERGAGANVLTF. Here the CDR3 DNA reads TGCGCCAGCAGTGAGCGGGGTGCTGGGGCCAACGTCCTGACTTTC.

The J gene is TRBJ1-6, the V gene TRBV30; D might be TRBD1 (6 bases). Trimming removed 2 bases at V and 9 bases at J, with 23 bases between. CDR1 GTSNPN and CDR2 SVGIG come from the germline V gene (reference sequence). The CDR3 length is 17 residues. The CDR3 protein is CAWSSTRTDSMGSPLHF. For the CDR3, the DNA is TGTGCCTGGAGTTCCACACGAACGGACAGTATGGGTTCACCCCTCCACTTT.

The chain joins TRBV10-3 to TRBJ1-1, with 10 positions matching TRBD1. This CDR3 is 13 amino acids long. V was pared by 6 bases and J by 4 bases, with 2 bases of the junction left unmatched. Germline-derived CDR1 and CDR2 are ENHRY and SYGVKD. The CDR3 region is CAIRWTGGTEAFF. DNA for the CDR3: TGTGCCATCAGATGGACAGGGGGCACTGAAGCTTTCTTT.

V is TRBV7-3 and J is TRBJ2-1; D tentatively reads TRBD1 or TRBD2 (5 bases each). Per the germline V gene, CDR1 is SGHTA and CDR2 is FQGTGA. The CDR3 is made up of 14 amino acids. Trimming left V 4 bases short and J 9 bases short, with 16 bases between. CDR3 sequence reads: CASSSNRGRGEQFF. In DNA form, the CDR3 reads TGTGCCAGCAGCTCGAATAGGGGCCGGGGTGAGCAGTTCTTC.

This clone was observed a single time. V usage is TRBV10-3 and J usage is TRBJ2-7, with 8 bases identical to TRBD1. CDR3 length: 15 amino acids. CDR1 and CDR2 from the germline V gene are ENHRY and SYGVKD. The trim removed 3 bases at V and 2 bases at J, leaving 6 bases unmatched. CDR3 region: CAISDRTGPTYEQYV. The CDR3 nucleotides are TGTGCCATCAGTGATCGGACAGGGCCTACCTACGAGCAGTACGTC.

The chain uses TRBV28 and TRBJ2-3; weak D call: TRBD2 (6 bases). The germline V and J ends were trimmed by 4 bases and 0 bases, with 11 bases remaining between them. Germline loops: CDR1 MDHEN, CDR2 SYDVKM. The CDR3 extends over 15 amino acids. The DNA of the CDR3 is TGTGCCAGCAGTTCGCTAGCGCCTAGCACAGATACGCAGTATTTT. Translating it yields CASSSLAPSTDTQYF. Combining the CDR3 with reference TRBV28 and TRBJ2-3 gives the whole variable domain DVKVTQSSRYLVKRTGEKVFLECVQDMDHENMFWYRQDPGLGLRLIYFSYDVKMKEKGDIPEGYSVSREKKERFSLILESASTNQTSMYLCASSSLAPSTDTQYFGPGTRLTVL.

The V call is TRBV19, the J call TRBJ1-2; the D is unclear. Trimming removed 3 bases at V and 10 bases at J, with 15 bases between. CDR1 LNHDA and CDR2 SQIVND come from the germline V gene (reference sequence). There are 13 residues in the CDR3. Here the CDR3 DNA reads TGTGCCAGTAGTATTTCCCGGGATCATCCCTACACCTTC. This encodes CASSISRDHPYTF. Together with reference TRBV19 and TRBJ1-2, the CDR3 gives the full variable domain: DGGITQSPKYLFRKEGQNVTLSCEQNLNHDAMYWYRQDPGQGLRLIYYSQIVNDFQKGDIAEGYSVSREKKESFPLTVTSAQKNPTAFYLCASSISRDHPYTFGSGTRLTVV.

The rearrangement uses TRBV10-3 and TRBJ1-1; maybe TRBD1 (6 bases). V dropped 0 bases and J dropped 0 bases, with 11 bases sitting between them. From germline, CDR1 is ENHRY and CDR2 SYGVKD. The CDR3 is 16 amino acids. Here the CDR3 reads CAISESGQPLNTEAFF. DNA of the CDR3: TGTGCCATCAGTGAGTCTGGACAGCCCTTGAACACTGAAGCTTTCTTT.